These 3 T cell receptor beta chains came from one sample sequenced in a study of blood T cell repertoires in COVID-19. Some clones are missing from TCRdb's copy, which holds only in-frame ones; the method was immunoSEQ multiplex PCR. The data contain 230,000 or so clones, around 80% of them singletons. The sequencing sample was made of peripheral blood. These receptors originate from a human donor in a cohort sampled during active COVID-19.

The genes are TRBV28 and TRBJ1-5; D is ambiguous. The ends were cut back, 2 bases at V and 4 bases at J, with 9 bases in the middle. The V gene's germline CDR1 is MDHEN and CDR2 SYDVKM. CDR3 length: 14 residues. CDR3 residues: CASSLRQANQPQHF. The CDR3 DNA follows: TGTGCCAGCAGTTTAAGGCAGGCGAATCAGCCCCAGCATTTT.

The chain combines TRBV9 with TRBJ2-7; TRBD2 matches at 7 bases. This CDR3 has 15 amino acids. In germline, CDR1 is SGDLS, CDR2 YYNGEE. V was pared by 3 bases and J by 2 bases, with 8 bases of the junction left unmatched. The CDR3 loop reads CASSATSGTTYEQYF. DNA of the CDR3: TGTGCCAGCAGCGCAACTTCCGGGACTACCTACGAGCAGTACTTC.

Here the CDR3 reads CASSQEASRGYEQYF. The CDR3 coding sequence is TGCGCCAGCAGCCAAGAGGCCTCTCGGGGGTACGAGCAGTACTTC. This chain connects TRBV4-3 to TRBJ2-7; tentative D call: TRBD2 (6 bases). The CDR3 is 15 residues long. Looked up from germline, CDR1 is LGHNA and CDR2 is YSLEER. V was cut by 0 bases and J by 4 bases, with 13 bases left in between.